This T cell receptor (beta chain) was obtained from a study of Ad26.COV2.S vaccination and SARS-CoV-2 variants. About the study: Dosing was one shot or two shots 56 days apart.

TCRdb keeps only in-frame clones here, not all; method: immunoSEQ multiplex PCR. The sample lists about 350,000 clones; roughly 91% were seen once. Deletions cut 5 bases from V and 8 bases from J, with 10 bases between. Looked up from germline, CDR1 is MNHEY and CDR2 is SMNVEV (reference sequence). The CDR3 loop spans 13 amino acids. Documented treatment: over 15 received Ad26.COV2.S at low or high dose, single or two shots; several received placebo; per-sample allocation not given. The samples were gathered on day 63 after the first injection of vaccine or placebo. In Boston, an adult donor aged 18-55 years took part. Points from the study as a whole: Researchers cautioned that TCR breadth and depth analyses may have underestimated total T cell responses.

Concerning this clone itself: What it recognizes is unknown.

This sample comprised peripheral blood, obtained in a trial of Ad26.COV2.S vaccine versus placebo. The V and J genes are TRBV27 and TRBJ1-6; D call uncertain. The receptor's source is a person aged 18-65 years who received the Ad26.COV2.S COVID-19 vaccine or a placebo. In nucleotides, the CDR3 is TGTGCCAGCAGTCGCAGTGGGGATTCACCCCTCCACTTT. This encodes CASSRSGDSPLHF.